These T cell receptor beta chains were read from a single sample in a study of blood T cell repertoires in COVID-19. This table comes from immunoSEQ multiplex PCR, and its TCRdb copy is limited to in-frame clones, with some not included. This table has about 89,000 clones, approximately 80% appearing once. The sequenced material came from peripheral blood. The receptors shown here come from a man between 65 and 79 years old with COVID-19, enrolled during active disease. CDR3s include the opening cysteine and the closing phenylalanine or tryptophan. A D gene is named only where the DNA matches it firmly. Clone size is given for some rows only: seen once, a few or many times, or a class if the clone is expanded.

d_call: NA; v_call: TRBV5-1; j_call: TRBJ2-2; clone_size: NA; cdr3_aa: CASSLASSGELFF; cdr3_nt: TGCGCCAGCAGCTTGGCGTCCTCCGGGGAGCTGTTTTTT
d_call: NA; v_call: TRBV9; j_call: TRBJ2-2; clone_size: NA; cdr3_aa: CASTVLGNTGELFF; cdr3_nt: TGTGCCAGCACCGTACTAGGGAACACCGGGGAGCTGTTTTTT
d_call: NA; v_call: TRBV15; j_call: TRBJ2-7; clone_size: NA; cdr3_aa: CATSRDRGSGYEQYF; cdr3_nt: TGTGCCACCAGCAGAGATCGAGGCAGCGGCTACGAGCAGTACTTC
d_call: TRBD2; v_call: TRBV18; j_call: TRBJ2-3; clone_size: once; cdr3_aa: CASSPTSADTQYF; cdr3_nt: TGTGCCAGCTCACCAACTAGCGCAGATACGCAGTATTTT
d_call: TRBD2; v_call: TRBV9; j_call: TRBJ2-5; clone_size: NA; cdr3_aa: CASSLGLAGGGETQYF; cdr3_nt: TGTGCCAGCAGCCTGGGACTAGCGGGGGGAGGAGAGACCCAGTACTTC
d_call: TRBD1; v_call: TRBV7-9; j_call: TRBJ1-2; clone_size: NA; cdr3_aa: CASSFEDRGHYGYTF; cdr3_nt: TGTGCCAGCAGCTTTGAGGACAGGGGTCACTATGGCTACACCTTC
d_call: TRBD2; v_call: TRBV27; j_call: TRBJ2-2; clone_size: NA; cdr3_aa: CASSLSGSGRAGTGELFF; cdr3_nt: TGTGCCAGCAGTTTATCTGGTAGCGGGAGGGCCGGGACCGGGGAGCTGTTTTTT
d_call: NA; v_call: TRBV13; j_call: TRBJ1-6; clone_size: NA; cdr3_aa: CASSLMSSYNSPLHF; cdr3_nt: TGTGCCAGCAGCTTAATGAGCTCCTATAATTCACCCCTCCACTTT
d_call: TRBD1; v_call: TRBV12-5; j_call: TRBJ1-2; clone_size: NA; cdr3_aa: CASGLRDRDGYTF; cdr3_nt: TGTGCTAGTGGTTTGAGGGACAGGGATGGCTACACCTTC
d_call: NA; v_call: TRBV18; j_call: TRBJ2-3; clone_size: NA; cdr3_aa: CASSPSGNTDTQYF; cdr3_nt: TGTGCCAGCTCTCCGAGCGGAAACACAGATACGCAGTATTTT
d_call: NA; v_call: TRBV7-8; j_call: TRBJ2-2; clone_size: NA; cdr3_aa: CASSLEGATGELFF; cdr3_nt: TGTGCCAGCAGCTTAGAGGGAGCCACCGGGGAGCTGTTTTTT
d_call: TRBD1; v_call: TRBV6-5; j_call: TRBJ1-1; clone_size: NA; cdr3_aa: CASSTRTGTTEAFF; cdr3_nt: TGTGCCAGCAGTACCCGGACAGGGACCACTGAAGCTTTCTTT
d_call: NA; v_call: TRBV5-1; j_call: TRBJ1-1; clone_size: NA; cdr3_aa: CASSLVSGGTEAFF; cdr3_nt: TGCGCCAGCAGCTTGGTATCGGGGGGCACTGAAGCTTTCTTT
d_call: TRBD2; v_call: TRBV6-2/TRBV6-3; j_call: TRBJ2-3; clone_size: NA; cdr3_aa: CASSSPDNGGVTDTQYF; cdr3_nt: TGTGCCAGCAGCTCCCCGGACAACGGGGGGGTTACAGATACGCAGTATTTT
d_call: NA; v_call: TRBV12-3/TRBV12-4; j_call: TRBJ2-3; clone_size: NA; cdr3_aa: CASTSTDTQYF; cdr3_nt: TGTGCCAGCACGAGCACAGATACGCAGTATTTT
d_call: NA; v_call: TRBV30; j_call: TRBJ2-2; clone_size: NA; cdr3_aa: CAWGFLGARAGELFF; cdr3_nt: TGTGCCTGGGGATTTTTGGGGGCGCGGGCCGGGGAGCTGTTTTTT
d_call: NA; v_call: TRBV3-1/TRBV3-2; j_call: TRBJ2-1; clone_size: NA; cdr3_aa: CASSQDWAGKEVADSYNEQFF; cdr3_nt: TGTGCCAGCAGCCAAGATTGGGCAGGGAAGGAGGTAGCGGACTCCTACAATGAGCAGTTCTTC
d_call: NA; v_call: TRBV28; j_call: TRBJ1-2; clone_size: NA; cdr3_aa: CASSLDSLNYGYTF; cdr3_nt: TGTGCCAGCAGTCTGGACAGCCTTAACTATGGCTACACCTTC
d_call: TRBD2; v_call: TRBV5-6; j_call: TRBJ2-3; clone_size: NA; cdr3_aa: CASRNKPSGTSGSVDTQYF; cdr3_nt: TGTGCCAGCAGGAACAAGCCCTCCGGGACTAGCGGGAGTGTAGATACGCAGTATTTT
d_call: TRBD2; v_call: TRBV5-1; j_call: TRBJ2-1; clone_size: NA; cdr3_aa: CASSRTSGGIEQFF; cdr3_nt: TGCGCCAGCAGCCGGACTAGCGGGGGGATTGAGCAGTTCTTC
d_call: NA; v_call: TRBV7-6; j_call: TRBJ2-5; clone_size: NA; cdr3_aa: CASSPSFLSLETQYF; cdr3_nt: TGTGCCAGCAGCCCGTCCTTCCTCTCTCTAGAGACCCAGTACTTC
d_call: TRBD1; v_call: TRBV5-1; j_call: TRBJ2-5; clone_size: NA; cdr3_aa: CASSFGTVQETQYF; cdr3_nt: TGCGCCAGCAGCTTCGGGACAGTTCAAGAGACCCAGTACTTC
d_call: NA; v_call: TRBV11-3; j_call: TRBJ1-3; clone_size: NA; cdr3_aa: CASSLGGDSGNTIYF; cdr3_nt: TGTGCCAGCAGCTTAGGTGGAGACTCTGGAAACACCATATATTTT
d_call: NA; v_call: TRBV21-1; j_call: TRBJ2-5; clone_size: NA; cdr3_aa: CASSIERGTSGYKYF; cdr3_nt: TGTGCCAGCAGCATCGAGCGGGGGACTAGCGGATATAAGTACTTC
d_call: TRBD1; v_call: TRBV6-5; j_call: TRBJ1-5; clone_size: NA; cdr3_aa: CASSYGKGTVNQPQHF; cdr3_nt: TGTGCCAGCAGTTACGGAAAAGGGACAGTCAATCAGCCCCAGCATTTT
d_call: TRBD1; v_call: TRBV4-2; j_call: TRBJ2-2; clone_size: once; cdr3_aa: CASSQDWDRSTGELFF; cdr3_nt: TGTGCCAGCAGCCAAGATTGGGACAGGTCCACCGGGGAGCTGTTTTTT
d_call: NA; v_call: TRBV5-4; j_call: TRBJ1-1; clone_size: NA; cdr3_aa: CAVGGPELMNTEAFF; cdr3_nt: TGTGCCGTAGGGGGTCCAGAACTTATGAACACTGAAGCTTTCTTT
d_call: TRBD2; v_call: TRBV27; j_call: TRBJ2-2; clone_size: NA; cdr3_aa: CASRIAGGPSGELFF; cdr3_nt: TGTGCCAGCAGGATAGCGGGGGGGCCTTCCGGGGAGCTGTTTTTT
d_call: TRBD1; v_call: TRBV7-8; j_call: TRBJ1-2; clone_size: few; cdr3_aa: CASSLARTGGGYTF; cdr3_nt: TGTGCCAGCAGCTTAGCGAGGACAGGGGGTGGCTACACCTTC
d_call: NA; v_call: TRBV7-9; j_call: TRBJ2-5; clone_size: NA; cdr3_aa: CASSLDSRRGYETQYF; cdr3_nt: TGTGCCAGCAGCTTAGACTCCCGACGAGGGTACGAGACCCAGTACTTC
d_call: NA; v_call: TRBV19; j_call: TRBJ2-3; clone_size: NA; cdr3_aa: CASSRWADTQYF; cdr3_nt: TGTGCCAGCTCCAGGTGGGCGGATACGCAGTATTTT
d_call: TRBD1; v_call: TRBV28; j_call: TRBJ1-4; clone_size: few; cdr3_aa: CASSPTRQGWNEKLFF; cdr3_nt: TGTGCCAGCAGTCCCACCCGACAGGGATGGAATGAAAAACTGTTTTTT
d_call: TRBD1; v_call: TRBV9; j_call: TRBJ2-5; clone_size: NA; cdr3_aa: CASSFGTGQLQETQYF; cdr3_nt: TGTGCCAGCAGCTTTGGGACGGGACAGCTACAAGAGACCCAGTACTTC
d_call: NA; v_call: TRBV9; j_call: TRBJ2-7; clone_size: NA; cdr3_aa: CASSPRRGISYEQYF; cdr3_nt: TGTGCCAGCAGCCCTCGTAGAGGAATCTCCTACGAGCAGTACTTC
d_call: NA; v_call: TRBV21-1; j_call: TRBJ1-5; clone_size: few; cdr3_aa: CASSKDPQLMGGQPQHF; cdr3_nt: TGTGCCAGCAGCAAGGACCCGCAATTAATGGGAGGTCAGCCCCAGCATTTT
d_call: NA; v_call: TRBV9; j_call: TRBJ2-5; clone_size: NA; cdr3_aa: CASGGRETQYF; cdr3_nt: TGTGCCAGCGGAGGTCGGGAGACCCAGTACTTC
d_call: NA; v_call: TRBV5-4; j_call: TRBJ1-2; clone_size: few; cdr3_aa: CASSPGYGYTF; cdr3_nt: TGTGCCAGCAGCCCCGGCTATGGCTACACCTTC
d_call: NA; v_call: TRBV11-3; j_call: TRBJ2-2; clone_size: NA; cdr3_aa: CASSLDRGELFF; cdr3_nt: TGTGCCAGCAGCTTAGATCGGGGGGAGCTGTTTTTT
d_call: NA; v_call: TRBV12-3/TRBV12-4; j_call: TRBJ1-3; clone_size: NA; cdr3_aa: CASSFISGNTIYF; cdr3_nt: TGTGCCAGCAGTTTCATCTCTGGAAACACCATATATTTT
d_call: TRBD1; v_call: TRBV19; j_call: TRBJ2-7; clone_size: NA; cdr3_aa: CASSIGQGRGEQYF; cdr3_nt: TGTGCCAGTAGTATCGGACAGGGTCGGGGCGAGCAGTACTTC
d_call: TRBD1; v_call: TRBV19; j_call: TRBJ1-2; clone_size: NA; cdr3_aa: CASTHGGQGGRYGYTF; cdr3_nt: TGTGCCAGTACCCATGGGGGACAGGGGGGACGGTATGGCTACACCTTC
d_call: NA; v_call: TRBV12-3/TRBV12-4; j_call: TRBJ1-5; clone_size: NA; cdr3_aa: CASSLQGRQPQHF; cdr3_nt: TGTGCCAGCAGTTTACAGGGAAGGCAGCCCCAGCATTTT
d_call: TRBD2; v_call: TRBV7-9; j_call: TRBJ2-1; clone_size: NA; cdr3_aa: CASSLGLASYNEQFF; cdr3_nt: TGTGCCAGCAGCTTAGGACTAGCGTCTTACAATGAGCAGTTCTTC
d_call: NA; v_call: TRBV4-1; j_call: TRBJ1-2; clone_size: NA; cdr3_aa: CASSQGNREGGYTF; cdr3_nt: TGCGCCAGCAGCCAAGGGAACAGGGAGGGTGGCTACACCTTC
d_call: NA; v_call: TRBV2; j_call: TRBJ1-2; clone_size: NA; cdr3_aa: CASSVTPPSGPGYTF; cdr3_nt: TGTGCCAGCAGTGTTACCCCACCCTCAGGCCCAGGCTACACCTTC
d_call: NA; v_call: TRBV18; j_call: TRBJ2-7; clone_size: NA; cdr3_aa: CASSGSGQLEQYF; cdr3_nt: TGTGCCAGCTCAGGGTCCGGACAACTCGAGCAGTACTTC
d_call: TRBD1; v_call: TRBV18; j_call: TRBJ1-5; clone_size: NA; cdr3_aa: CASSRTGIIQPQHF; cdr3_nt: TGTGCCAGCTCACGGACAGGGATTATCCAGCCCCAGCATTTT
d_call: NA; v_call: TRBV28; j_call: TRBJ2-7; clone_size: NA; cdr3_aa: CASSLGTFYEQYF; cdr3_nt: TGTGCCAGCAGCCTCGGGACTTTCTACGAGCAGTACTTC
d_call: NA; v_call: TRBV10-2; j_call: TRBJ1-5; clone_size: NA; cdr3_aa: CASSVAPYQPQHF; cdr3_nt: TGCGCCAGCAGTGTGGCACCCTATCAGCCCCAGCATTTT
d_call: NA; v_call: TRBV11-3; j_call: TRBJ2-1; clone_size: NA; cdr3_aa: CASSTQQGRAYNEQFF; cdr3_nt: TGTGCCAGCAGCACCCAACAGGGAAGGGCCTACAATGAGCAGTTCTTC
d_call: NA; v_call: TRBV5-6; j_call: TRBJ1-1; clone_size: NA; cdr3_aa: CASSLVFSSTEAFF; cdr3_nt: TGTGCCAGCAGCTTGGTTTTCTCCAGTACTGAAGCTTTCTTT
d_call: TRBD2; v_call: TRBV5-1; j_call: TRBJ2-5; clone_size: NA; cdr3_aa: CASSLAGGRTVETQYF; cdr3_nt: TGCGCCAGCAGCTTGGCCGGCGGGAGGACGGTAGAGACCCAGTACTTC
d_call: TRBD1; v_call: TRBV30; j_call: TRBJ1-1; clone_size: NA; cdr3_aa: CAWRAPVRTGAFEAFF; cdr3_nt: TGTGCCTGGAGGGCTCCCGTGAGGACAGGCGCCTTTGAAGCTTTCTTT